The 21 T cell receptor beta chains given below trace back to one sample, sequenced in a study of vaccination effects on CD4 cells after COVID-19. Sequenced by immunoSEQ multiplex PCR; TCRdb stores in-frame clones only, minus some. The data contain about 71,000 clones, around 85% of them singletons. The culture ran for approximately 10 days, and then CD4+ T cells were isolated. Vaccination of participants consisted of two doses of either the BNT162b2 or mRNA-1273 vaccine. These receptors have no identified antigens. This specimen was CD4+ T cells from PBMCs cultured without peptide, taken after COVID-19 vaccination. The origin of the receptors is a human donor who received a COVID-19 vaccine.

The chain joins TRBV5-1 to TRBJ2-5, with D perhaps matching TRBD1 (6 bases). V was pared by 3 bases and J by 3 bases, with 12 bases between. CDR1 and CDR2 from the germline V gene are SGHRS and YFSETQ. The CDR3 runs 14 residues. CDR3 in amino acids: CASSWTDNEETQYF. In DNA, the CDR3 is TGCGCCAGCAGCTGGACAGACAATGAAGAGACCCAGTACTTC.

The chain carries TRBV25-1 and TRBJ1-1, with 9 bases aligning to TRBD1. Trimming took 6 bases from V and 5 from J; bases not matched to a gene: 4. Germline values: CDR1 MGHDK, CDR2 SYGVNS. This CDR3 has 13 amino acids. The CDR3 region is CASSYDRGTEAFF. The CDR3, as DNA: TGTGCCAGCAGCTACGACAGGGGGACTGAAGCTTTCTTT.

V is TRBV10-3 and J is TRBJ2-7; D tentatively reads TRBD1 or TRBD2 (5 bases each). Trimming stripped 4 bases from V and 0 bases from J, with 13 bases between. Germline V gene data show CDR1 as ENHRY and CDR2 as SYGVKD. The CDR3 loop spans 15 amino acids. CDR3 sequence: CAISGPGQDSYEQYV. The CDR3 bases are TGTGCCATCAGTGGGCCGGGGCAGGACTCCTACGAGCAGTACGTC.

This clone was seen once. The chain links TRBV6-2 or TRBV6-3 to TRBJ1-4; possibly TRBD1 for D (5 bases). The V end lost 6 bases, the J end lost 6 bases, and 17 bases lay between the germline ends. The V gene's germline CDR1 is MNHEY and CDR2 SVGEGT. The CDR3 totals 15 residues. The CDR3, as DNA: TGTGCCAGCAGCAAACCAGGGAAGGTGGATGAAAAACTGTTTTTT. Translation: CASSKPGKVDEKLFF.

A single count supports this clone. The CDR3 region is CASSLGTGDLETQYF. CDR3 coding DNA: TGTGCCAGCAGCTTAGGGACAGGGGACCTAGAGACCCAGTACTTC. The chain couples TRBV7-6 to TRBJ2-5; 9 bases align to TRBD1. CDR1 and CDR2 (germline): SGHVS, FNYEAQ. This CDR3 is 15 amino acids long. The V segment lost 1 base and the J segment 4 bases; nucleotides outside the gene matches: 4. Using reference TRBV7-6 and TRBJ2-5 for the parts outside the CDR3, the full variable domain is GAGVSQSPRYKVTKRGQDVALRCDPISGHVSLYWYRQALGQGPEFLTYFNYEAQQDKSGLPNDRFSAERPEGSISTLTIQRTEQRDSAMYRCASSLGTGDLETQYFGPGTRLLVL.

The chain is built from TRBV19 and TRBJ1-5; 10 positions match TRBD1. V lost 1 base, J lost 7 bases, and 4 bases stayed unmatched. The CDR3 is 15 residues long. Germline CDR1 LNHDA, CDR2 SQIVND (reference sequence). CDR3 sequence (DNA): TGTGCCAGTAGTATAGTTTTGACAGGGGGCCAGCCCCAGCATTTT. Amino acid sequence: CASSIVLTGGQPQHF. Using reference TRBV19 and TRBJ1-5 for the parts outside the CDR3, the full variable domain is DGGITQSPKYLFRKEGQNVTLSCEQNLNHDAMYWYRQDPGQGLRLIYYSQIVNDFQKGDIAEGYSVSREKKESFPLTVTSAQKNPTAFYLCASSIVLTGGQPQHFGDGTRLSIL.

This clone was observed a few times. V is TRBV9 and J is TRBJ1-1; TRBD1 is a possible D gene (5 bases). This CDR3 region has 13 residues. Germline lookup yields CDR1 SGDLS and CDR2 YYNGEE. The germline V and J ends were trimmed by 3 bases and 4 bases, with 10 bases remaining between them. DNA of the CDR3: TGTGCCAGCAGCGAACGACAGTTCACTGAAGCTTTCTTT. Residues: CASSERQFTEAFF.

The chain uses TRBV11-2 and TRBJ2-4, with D unresolved. The V gene's germline CDR1 is SGHAT and CDR2 FQNNGV. CDR3 length: 18 amino acids. The ends were cut back, 5 bases at V and 0 bases at J, with 20 bases in the middle. The CDR3 is CASSPPDRIRLAKNIQYF. In DNA, the CDR3 is TGTGCCAGCAGCCCCCCCGACCGGATCCGATTAGCCAAAAACATTCAGTACTTC.

This chain joins TRBV24-1 and TRBJ2-3; the D is unclear. This CDR3 is built from 15 residues. Germline values: CDR1 KGHDR, CDR2 SFDVKD. Trimming cost V 3 bases and J 3 bases, with 12 bases left between them. The CDR3 nucleotides are TGTGCCACCAGTGATACCAGAATCAAAACAGATACGCAGTATTTT. It is translated as CATSDTRIKTDTQYF.

The chain carries TRBV29-1 and TRBJ2-1; D is possibly TRBD1 (5 bases). V was trimmed by 4 bases and J by 5 bases, leaving 12 bases between them. This CDR3 comprises 13 residues. Germline V gives CDR1 SQVTM, CDR2 ANQGSEA. CDR3 in amino acids: CSVVARVNNEQFF. CDR3 bases: TGCAGCGTTGTAGCCAGGGTAAACAATGAGCAGTTCTTC.

In this sample, this clone turned up a few times. The J gene is TRBJ1-6, the V gene TRBV4-2; the match to TRBD1 covers 9 bases. Germline values: CDR1 LGHNA, CDR2 YNFKEQ. With V trimmed by 3 bases and J by 8 bases, 8 bases remained unmatched. The length of the CDR3 is 16 residues. CDR3 loop: CASSHSGQGLHSPLHF. The CDR3 DNA reads TGTGCCAGCAGCCATTCTGGACAGGGGTTGCATTCACCCCTCCACTTT.

This clone was found a few times. The chain has TRBV10-1 and TRBJ2-2, with D possibly matching TRBD2 (5 bases). CDR3 length equals 16 residues. The V gene lost 4 bases and the J gene lost 0 bases, with 12 bases spanning the gap. In germline, CDR1 is WNHNN, CDR2 SYGVQD (reference sequence). CDR3 amino acids: CASSGWESANTGELFF. CDR3 coding DNA: TGCGCCAGCAGTGGATGGGAGTCCGCGAACACCGGGGAGCTGTTTTTT.

The chain is built from TRBV2 and TRBJ1-5; TRBD1 is a possible D gene (5 bases). This CDR3 is built from 13 residues. Between the trimmed V and J ends, which lost 4 bases and 7 bases, there was a span of 11 bases. Germline CDR1 and CDR2: SNHLY and FYNNEI. The CDR3 loop is CASSGRGDQPQHF. In DNA form, the CDR3 reads TGTGCCAGCAGTGGGCGGGGGGACCAGCCCCAGCATTTT.

The CDR3 DNA reads TGTGCCATCAGTGAGTCGTTAGTAGGAGAGGATGGCTACACCTTC. This gives the protein CAISESLVGEDGYTF. This chain uses TRBV10-3 with TRBJ1-2; D is ambiguous. V was pared by 0 bases and J by 6 bases, with 14 bases between. From germline, CDR1 is ENHRY and CDR2 SYGVKD. This CDR3 spans 15 amino acids.

V gene TRBV19 combines with J gene TRBJ2-3, with a possible D match to TRBD1 (6 bases). The germline gives CDR1 LNHDA, CDR2 SQIVND (reference sequence). The V end lost 2 bases, the J end lost 5 bases, and 14 bases lay between the germline ends. This CDR3 region has 15 residues. For the CDR3, the DNA is TGTGCCAGTAGTATAAACCCACAGGGAGTAGATACGCAGTATTTT. It translates to CASSINPQGVDTQYF.

V is TRBV5-1 and J is TRBJ2-5; D ambiguous. Germline values: CDR1 SGHRS, CDR2 YFSETQ. V gave up 0 bases and J gave up 0 bases, with 9 bases separating them. This CDR3 comprises 15 residues. CDR3 region: CASSLDGRDQETQYF. CDR3 coding DNA: TGCGCCAGCAGCTTGGACGGAAGAGACCAAGAGACCCAGTACTTC.

This clone appeared a few times. The chain's CDR3 is CASRGTGAGNQPQHF. Here the CDR3 DNA reads TGTGCCAGCAGGGGGACAGGGGCAGGCAATCAGCCCCAGCATTTT. The V and J genes are TRBV2 and TRBJ1-5; 10 positions match TRBD1. The germline gives CDR1 SNHLY, CDR2 FYNNEI. V lost 6 bases, J lost 2 bases, and 4 bases stayed unmatched. This CDR3 spans 15 amino acids. Drawing the rest from reference TRBV2 and TRBJ1-5, the complete variable domain is EPEVTQTPSHQVTQMGQEVILRCVPISNHLYFYWYRQILGQKVEFLVSFYNNEISEKSEIFDDQFSVERPDGSNFTLKIRSTKLEDSAMYFCASRGTGAGNQPQHFGDGTRLSIL.

The genes are TRBV19 and TRBJ2-2; D is unresolved. Between the trimmed V and J ends, which lost 7 bases and 1 base, there was a span of 13 bases. This CDR3 contains 15 residues. Germline V gene data show CDR1 as LNHDA and CDR2 as SQIVND (reference sequence). The CDR3 sequence: CASNRQALNTGELFF. CDR3 bases: TGTGCCAGTAATCGCCAGGCTCTGAACACCGGGGAGCTGTTTTTT.

The chain is built from TRBV9 and TRBJ2-1; 10 bases match TRBD2. The CDR3 is 15 amino acids. Germline-derived CDR1 and CDR2 are SGDLS and YYNGEE. Trimming at V came to 4 bases and at J to 11 bases, leaving 12 bases not matched to a gene. CDR3 in DNA: TGTGCCAGCAGCCCCGCTTTACTAGCGGGAACCCAGCAGTTCTTC. Its translation: CASSPALLAGTQQFF.

This chain connects TRBV5-1 to TRBJ2-5, with TRBD1 as a possible D gene (5 bases). Germline V gene lookup returns CDR1 SGHRS and CDR2 YFSETQ. The V end was cut by 1 base, the J end by 1 base, with 11 bases between. This CDR3 comprises 15 residues. CDR3 loop: CASSLQGTIQETQYF. As DNA, the CDR3 is TGCGCCAGCAGCTTGCAGGGCACGATCCAAGAGACCCAGTACTTC. The complete variable domain, with remaining parts taken from reference TRBV5-1 and TRBJ2-5, reads KAGVTQTPRYLIKTRGQQVTLSCSPISGHRSVSWYQQTPGQGLQFLFEYFSETQRNKGNFPGRFSGRQFSNSRSEMNVSTLELGDSALYLCASSLQGTIQETQYFGPGTRLLVL.

This clone was counted once. The V gene is TRBV5-1, the J gene TRBJ2-3; a weak D match, TRBD1 (5 bases). This CDR3 has 15 amino acids. The germline CDR1 and CDR2 sequences are SGHRS and YFSETQ. V shed 4 bases and J shed 1 base, with 13 bases lying between them. The CDR3 nucleotides read TGCGCCAGCAGCCATCAGGACACCCGCACAGATACGCAGTATTTT. Translated, it gives CASSHQDTRTDTQYF.